This T cell receptor beta chain was obtained from a study of vaccination and CD4 T cells after COVID-19. Study at large: SARS-CoV-2, HCoV-NL63, HCoV-OC43 and HCoV-229E supplied the overlapping spike peptides used to stimulate cells.

The study's findings and limits: With convalescent patients, a median roughly 83% of reactive clones emerged solely after vaccination.

A note on this clonotype: Its antigen is still unknown.

Documented time point: late sampling 161 to 241 days after vaccination in three convalescent patients. Treatment reported: roughly ten-day PBMC culture with coronavirus spike peptide pools or control peptides (ViraFEST assay). The length of the CDR3 is 13 residues. Germline V gene data show CDR1 as MDHEN and CDR2 as SYDVKM. Trimming left V 10 bases short and J 2 bases short, with 12 bases between. The Oncomine TCR Beta short-read assay was what sequenced the DNA obtained from cultured CD4+ T cells. TCRdb independently ran MiXCR on the PCR reads; one entry per CDR3 protein. The data hold around 23,000 distinct CDR3 sequences, with under 55% observed a single time.

Specimen: CD4+ T cells from blood, cultured in vitro, collected about 7 months after SARS-CoV-2 vaccination. The receptor was derived from a human donor who had recovered from COVID-19. The chain couples TRBV28 to TRBJ1-5; D is unresolved. The CDR3 nucleotides are TGTGCCACTTGGACGGTGGGCAATCAGCCCCAGCATTTT. This sequence encodes CATWTVGNQPQHF. Full variable domain (rest looked up from reference TRBV28 and TRBJ1-5): DVKVTQSSRYLVKRTGEKVFLECVQDMDHENMFWYRQDPGLGLRLIYFSYDVKMKEKGDIPEGYSVSREKKERFSLILESASTNQTSMYLCATWTVGNQPQHFGDGTRLSIL.